These 13 T cell receptor beta chains were all obtained from the same sample, sequenced in a study of blood T cells in healthy people across ages. The use of a sample-barcoded 5' primer and a J-beta primer mix characterized a second PCR of roughly 7 to 12 cycles. TCRdb re-called the 5' RACE reads through MiXCR, storing one row per CDR3 protein. Here the sample spans about 1.5 million distinct CDR3 sequences, approximately 43% being singletons. Sequencing was done on a sample of blood. These receptors were obtained from a woman aged 18-35 years in good health.

The chain links TRBV27 to TRBJ2-7; D ambiguous. Trimming removed 3 bases at V and 3 bases at J, with 15 bases between. This CDR3 is 15 amino acids long. Germline V CDR1 and CDR2: MNHEY, SMNVEV (reference sequence). DNA of the CDR3: TGTGCCAGCAGTTTTACGGGTGCAGGTCACTACGAGCAGTACTTC. This translates into CASSFTGAGHYEQYF.

The chain carries TRBV18 and TRBJ2-5, with D possibly matching TRBD1 (6 bases). This CDR3 has 14 residues. V was shortened by 3 bases and J by 11 bases, with 19 bases between the two germline ends. Germline-derived CDR1 and CDR2 are KGHSH and LQKENI. The CDR3 reads CASSPGHDPREQYF. The CDR3 bases are TGTGCCAGCTCACCGGGACACGACCCGAGGGAGCAGTACTTC.

This clonotype was counted only a few times. The genes are TRBV7-9 and TRBJ1-1; 7 nucleotides agree with TRBD1. The V gene end was trimmed by 1 base and the J gene end by 6 bases; junction bases not matched to a gene: 11. From germline, CDR1 is SEHNR and CDR2 FQNEAQ (reference sequence). CDR3 length equals 16 residues. CDR3 in amino acids: CASSLGVGRGVPEAFF. As DNA, the CDR3 is TGTGCCAGCAGCTTAGGTGTCGGCAGGGGGGTCCCTGAAGCTTTCTTT.

The table lists this clonotype with a few counts. The chain employs TRBV10-3 and TRBJ2-5; D uncertain. The V and J ends lost 6 bases and 1 base respectively, with 12 bases between them. This CDR3 spans 14 amino acids. The germline CDR1 and CDR2 sequences are ENHRY and SYGVKD. The CDR3 loop reads CAISPHTIQETQYF. As DNA, the CDR3 is TGTGCCATCAGCCCCCACACAATCCAAGAGACCCAGTACTTC.

This chain links TRBV7-3 with TRBJ2-5, with 7 positions matching TRBD2. V lost 5 bases and J lost 5; bases outside the gene matches: 5. Per germline, CDR1 SGHTA and CDR2 FQGTGA. The CDR3 covers 13 residues. The CDR3 region is CASSVVSGETQYF. For the CDR3, the DNA is TGTGCCAGCAGCGTAGTTAGCGGGGAGACCCAGTACTTC.

V is TRBV7-3 and J is TRBJ2-3, with 8 bases matching TRBD2. The CDR3 covers 15 residues. V was pared by 5 bases and J by 1 base, with 5 bases of the junction left unmatched. In germline, CDR1 is SGHTA, CDR2 FQGTGA. In nucleotides, the CDR3 is TGTGCCAGCAGCCGGGAGGGCCATGGCACAGATACGCAGTATTTT. Its protein product is CASSREGHGTDTQYF.

V is TRBV10-3 and J is TRBJ1-3, with D possibly being TRBD1 (6 bases). The length of the CDR3 is 15 residues. Germline V gene sequence: CDR1 ENHRY, CDR2 SYGVKD. V was pared by 4 bases and J by 4 bases, with 14 bases between. The CDR3: CAISAQGLGGNTIYF. DNA for the CDR3: TGTGCCATCAGTGCACAGGGTCTTGGCGGAAACACCATATATTTT.

This clonotype has only a few counts. The chain combines TRBV20-1 with TRBJ1-5; TRBD1 matches at 7 bases. There are 16 residues in the CDR3. The germline gives CDR1 DFQATT, CDR2 SNEGSKA (reference sequence). V lost 1 base to trimming and J lost 3 bases; unmatched junction nucleotides: 9. CDR3 sequence reads: CSARGGTANYNQPQHF. The CDR3 DNA is TGCAGTGCTAGAGGGGGGACAGCTAATTACAATCAGCCCCAGCATTTT.

A remark on this clonotype: At one end, the junction sequence differs from germline, possibly due to a read error. V gene TRBV12-3 or TRBV12-4 combines with J gene TRBJ2-1; D possibly corresponds to TRBD1 (6 bases). The CDR3 totals 14 residues. CDR3 residues: CASSFDRRYNGQFF. As DNA, the CDR3 is TGTGCCAGCAGTTTTGACAGGCGTTACAATGGGCAGTTCTTC.

This clonotype was recorded many times. The V gene is TRBV6-4, the J gene TRBJ1-6; 7 bases align to TRBD1. CDR3 size: 15 residues. Per germline, CDR1 MRHNA and CDR2 SNTAGT. Unmatched junction bases numbered 1, after V lost 0 bases and J lost 5 bases. CDR3 DNA sequence: TGTGCCAGCAGTGACTCGACAGGGAATAATTCACCCCTCCACTTT. This codes for CASSDSTGNNSPLHF.

The rearrangement uses TRBV29-1 and TRBJ1-5; 7 bases are shared with TRBD1. Germline loops: CDR1 SQVTM, CDR2 ANQGSEA. The CDR3 is made up of 15 amino acids. V trimming: 6 bases; J trimming: 6 bases; junction bases outside the gene matches: 14. The CDR3 DNA reads as TGCAGCGTACAACAGGGGCCCGAATCAGGTCAGCCCCAGCATTTT. Protein product: CSVQQGPESGQPQHF.

This clonotype was counted between two and nine times. V and J are TRBV7-9 and TRBJ1-4, with D possibly TRBD1 on 5 matching bases. This CDR3 comprises 13 residues. Germline V gene sequence: CDR1 SEHNR, CDR2 FQNEAQ (reference sequence). V lost 3 bases and J 10 bases, leaving 12 bases between the germline ends. The DNA for the CDR3 is TGTGCCAGCAGCTTTGGGGGGAGCGGAAAACTGTTTTTT. It codes for CASSFGGSGKLFF.

The chain carries TRBV4-3 and TRBJ1-2; D perhaps matches TRBD1 (5 bases). The V gene lost 1 base and the J gene lost 4 bases, with 10 bases spanning the gap. Germline-derived CDR1 and CDR2 are LGHNA and YSLEER. The CDR3 covers 14 residues. CDR3 in amino acids: CASSQVGARYGYTF. The CDR3 coding sequence is TGCGCCAGCAGCCAAGTCGGGGCTCGCTATGGCTACACCTTC.